The rows below give T cell receptor beta chains drawn from one sample of a study of shared clonotypes between healthy human individuals. Clones were read by immunoSEQ multiplex PCR, and TCRdb kept only the in-frame ones, dropping some. The sample contains about 2 million clones, about 95% of which appear only once. Sequenced input: naive CD4+ T cells sorted from blood. The origin of the receptors is a young man in good health. Both conserved end residues are part of each CDR3. The order of the fields is J gene, V gene, CDR3 protein.

j_call: TRBJ1-2
v_call: TRBV6-5
cdr3_aa: CASSYFGGVGYTF

j_call: TRBJ2-1
v_call: TRBV5-1
cdr3_aa: CASSLEAGPSSYNEQFF

j_call: TRBJ2-3
v_call: TRBV19
cdr3_aa: CASSIDPAGYTDTQYF

j_call: TRBJ2-5
v_call: TRBV5-1
cdr3_aa: CASSLAPGGRETQYF

j_call: TRBJ2-7
v_call: TRBV4-1
cdr3_aa: CASRDGTGKSYEQYF

j_call: TRBJ2-1
v_call: TRBV5-1
cdr3_aa: CASSRLAEIYNEQFF

j_call: TRBJ1-1
v_call: TRBV5-1
cdr3_aa: CASSLPLGGATEAFF

j_call: TRBJ2-7
v_call: TRBV2
cdr3_aa: CASSDSGYEQYF

j_call: TRBJ2-3
v_call: TRBV15
cdr3_aa: CATSRGPDTQYF

j_call: TRBJ2-2
v_call: TRBV2
cdr3_aa: CASRGEGNTGELFF

j_call: TRBJ2-7
v_call: TRBV5-1
cdr3_aa: CASSLGFTPSGSYEQYF

j_call: TRBJ1-3
v_call: TRBV30
cdr3_aa: CAWAPVGTGNTIYF

j_call: TRBJ1-2
v_call: TRBV2
cdr3_aa: CASSQGDRGNYGYTF

j_call: TRBJ2-7
v_call: TRBV30
cdr3_aa: CAWSVGQPGSYEQYF

j_call: TRBJ1-2
v_call: TRBV28
cdr3_aa: CASQGGHSYGYTF

j_call: TRBJ1-1
v_call: TRBV11-2
cdr3_aa: CASSPSGWVNTEAFF

j_call: TRBJ1-5
v_call: TRBV19
cdr3_aa: CASCTPQGSNQPQHF

j_call: TRBJ1-3
v_call: TRBV5-3
cdr3_aa: CARSCSPGQISGNTIYF

j_call: TRBJ2-7
v_call: TRBV7-9
cdr3_aa: CASSHSLREQYF

j_call: TRBJ2-1
v_call: TRBV6-5
cdr3_aa: CASSYSWNEQFF

j_call: TRBJ1-2
v_call: TRBV6-1
cdr3_aa: CASSGTGSYGYTF

j_call: TRBJ1-6
v_call: TRBV9
cdr3_aa: CASSSHLNSPLHF

j_call: TRBJ2-7
v_call: TRBV7-9
cdr3_aa: CASSLPGPYEQYF

j_call: TRBJ1-2
v_call: TRBV19
cdr3_aa: CASSILQGRNYGYTF

j_call: TRBJ2-1
v_call: TRBV10-3
cdr3_aa: CAISESFNEQFF

j_call: TRBJ1-1
v_call: TRBV5-6
cdr3_aa: CASSLAKGAEAFF

j_call: TRBJ1-4
v_call: TRBV5-1
cdr3_aa: CASSPTGTGVEKLFF

j_call: TRBJ1-3
v_call: TRBV30
cdr3_aa: CAWEISGNTIYF

j_call: TRBJ1-3
v_call: TRBV18
cdr3_aa: CASSPPIGVSGNTIYF

j_call: TRBJ1-2
v_call: TRBV29-1
cdr3_aa: CSVGRFLGGYTF

j_call: TRBJ2-1
v_call: TRBV27
cdr3_aa: CASSSTGLADNEQFF

j_call: TRBJ2-7
v_call: TRBV11-2
cdr3_aa: CASSDWASTGTSGDYEQYF

j_call: TRBJ2-3
v_call: TRBV5-1
cdr3_aa: CASSLVGLAPDTQYF

j_call: TRBJ2-7
v_call: TRBV6-1
cdr3_aa: CASRTGGEQYF

j_call: TRBJ2-7
v_call: TRBV18
cdr3_aa: CASSQGYEQYF

j_call: TRBJ2-7
v_call: TRBV5-1
cdr3_aa: CASSGAVSGPYEQYF

j_call: TRBJ1-5
v_call: TRBV18
cdr3_aa: CASSHGRGWQPQHF

j_call: TRBJ2-5
v_call: TRBV25-1
cdr3_aa: CASSERRQGRETQYF

j_call: TRBJ2-1
v_call: TRBV2
cdr3_aa: CASSPRLAGVNNEQFF

j_call: TRBJ2-5
v_call: TRBV6-1
cdr3_aa: CASSEQGPETQYF

j_call: TRBJ2-7
v_call: TRBV5-1
cdr3_aa: CASRSGGSYEQYF

j_call: TRBJ1-5
v_call: TRBV6-1
cdr3_aa: CASSEGGGINQPQHF

j_call: TRBJ2-2
v_call: TRBV30
cdr3_aa: CAWSTIPGELFF

j_call: TRBJ1-1
v_call: TRBV6-6
cdr3_aa: CASSTTATTEAFF

j_call: TRBJ1-5
v_call: TRBV13
cdr3_aa: CASSLRTGRVGSQPQHF

j_call: TRBJ2-3
v_call: TRBV6-5
cdr3_aa: CASSRDAAGDTQYF